Presented here are 10 T cell receptor beta chains from one specimen sequenced in a study. Each CDR3 protein gets one entry after TCRdb re-called the 5' RACE reads with MiXCR. This sample has 10,000 to 15,000 distinct CDR3 sequences, with roughly a quarter found just once. The sequenced material came from naive CD4+ T cells sorted from blood. Subset described: naive CD4+ T cells, CD4+CD45RA+CD25-. The receptors were sampled from a female donor with breast cancer.

The genes are TRBV18 and TRBJ2-1; 13 nucleotides line up with TRBD2. With V trimmed by 10 bases and J by 6 bases, 15 bases remained unmatched. Germline assignment: CDR1 KGHSH and CDR2 LQKENI. The CDR3 contains 17 residues. The CDR3 coding sequence is TGTGCCACCTCCCGGACTAGCGGGAGTAGTACTCTCAATGAGCAGTTCTTC. Protein sequence: CATSRTSGSSTLNEQFF. Full variable domain (remainder filled in from reference TRBV18 and TRBJ2-1): NAGVMQNPRHLVRRRGQEARLRCSPMKGHSHVYWYRQLPEEGLKFMVYLQKENIIDESGMPKERFSAEFPKEGPSILRIQQVVRGDSAAYFCATSRTSGSSTLNEQFFGPGTRLTVL.

Note on this clonotype: An end of the junction does not agree with germline; a read error may underlie this. This chain uses TRBV9 with TRBJ2-1, with D unresolved. This CDR3 region has 9 residues. CDR1 SGDLS and CDR2 YYNGEE come from the germline V gene. The CDR3 DNA reads TGTGCTAGCAGTAATGAGCAGTTCTTC. Protein: CASSNEQFF.

By share, this clonotype ranks as medium-sized. The chain recombines TRBV7-2 with TRBJ1-5, with no clear D. This CDR3 has 13 residues. V lost 6 bases and J lost 5, with 11 bases in between. Germline values: CDR1 SGHTA, CDR2 FQGNSA. The CDR3 protein is CASSGQSYQPQHF. The CDR3, as DNA: TGTGCCAGCAGTGGGCAGTCCTATCAGCCCCAGCATTTT.

By sample fraction, this clonotype is medium-sized. CDR3 sequence (DNA): TGCGCCAGCAGCCCCCGTGGACAAGCCTCTAACTATGGCTACACCTTC. It yields the protein CASSPRGQASNYGYTF. This chain connects TRBV4-1 to TRBJ1-2; the D gene is possibly TRBD1 (5 bases). Germline CDR1 MGHRA, CDR2 YSYEKL. V lost 4 bases and J 0 bases, leaving 15 bases between the germline ends. The CDR3 runs to 16 residues.

The rearrangement joins TRBV6-1 to TRBJ1-5, with a tentative D call TRBD1 (5 bases). The CDR3 is made up of 15 amino acids. Germline V CDR1 and CDR2: MNHNS, SASEGT. V was clipped by 5 bases and J by 6 bases, with 17 bases between them. As DNA, the CDR3 is TGTGCCAGCAGTAAAGTTTTGGGGCAGGGTCAGCCCCAGCATTTT. Its translation: CASSKVLGQGQPQHF.

By share of the sample, this clonotype is medium-sized. J is TRBJ2-1 and V is TRBV20-1; TRBD2 matches 7 bases. The CDR3 is 15 amino acids. CDR1 DFQATT and CDR2 SNEGSKA come from the germline V gene (reference sequence). Unmatched junction bases numbered 6, after V lost 0 bases and J lost 4 bases. CDR3 residues: CSARDLASGYNEQFF. The CDR3 DNA follows: TGCAGTGCTAGAGATCTGGCTAGCGGATACAATGAGCAGTTCTTC.

This clonotype has only a few counts. This chain connects TRBV12-3 or TRBV12-4 to TRBJ1-1; D gene unclear. Trimming removed 3 bases from V and 11 bases from J, with 16 bases in between. This CDR3 contains 13 residues. The CDR3 protein is CASSLYSQNEAFF. Here the CDR3 DNA reads TGTGCCAGCAGTTTGTATTCCCAAAACGAGGCTTTCTTT.

By share, this clonotype ranks as medium-sized (0.01 to 0.1%). This chain uses TRBV20-1 with TRBJ1-1; tentatively, D is TRBD1 (5 bases). The ends were cut back, 6 bases at V and 6 bases at J, with 11 bases in the middle. The CDR3 runs to 11 residues. Germline V gene sequence: CDR1 DFQATT, CDR2 SNEGSKA (reference sequence). The CDR3 is CSALGPSEAFF. The DNA for the CDR3 is TGCAGTGCCCTGGGACCGTCTGAAGCTTTCTTT.

This clonotype ranks as medium-sized. The chain employs TRBV9 and TRBJ1-1; 7 nucleotides match TRBD1. The CDR3 spans 15 residues. Losses at the gene ends were 4 bases for V and 4 bases for J; bases not matched to a gene: 10. CDR1 is SGDLS, CDR2 YYNGEE, per germline. The DNA of the CDR3 is TGTGCCAGCAGCCCTCGACAGGGAGGGAGCACTGAAGCTTTCTTT. Its translation is CASSPRQGGSTEAFF.

The sample holds many counts of this clonotype. The chain is built from TRBV7-8 and TRBJ2-3; 9 positions agree with TRBD1. With 3 bases clipped from V and 6 bases from J, the junction kept 4 bases outside the gene matches. Germline V gives CDR1 SGHVS, CDR2 FQNEAQ. This CDR3 has 14 amino acids. The CDR3 DNA reads TGTGCCAGCAGCTTCGGACAGGGGAGGGATACGCAGTATTTT. Translated: CASSFGQGRDTQYF. Variable domain in full (rest from reference TRBV7-8 and TRBJ2-3): GAGVSQSPRYKVAKRGQDVALRCDPISGHVSLFWYQQALGQGPEFLTYFQNEAQLDKSGLPSDRFFAERPEGSVSTLKIQRTQQEDSAVYLCASSFGQGRDTQYFGPGTRLTVL.